This TCR beta chain was captured in a study of cytomegalovirus exposure and HLA in healthy donors. V lost 5 bases to trimming and J lost 7 bases; unmatched junction nucleotides: 8. The CDR3 runs 15 residues. Germline V gene sequence: CDR1 SGHTA, CDR2 FQGNSA. The study ran its PCR with 60 Vbeta and 13 Jbeta primers. Produced via immunoSEQ multiplex PCR; TCRdb's table is partial and in-frame only. Among over 100,000 clones, 60% to 80% were seen once, and the ten largest hold under 8.5%. The TCR was taken from a male donor in good health and CMV-seronegative. What was sequenced was PBMCs. The chain carries TRBV7-2 and TRBJ2-2, with 9 bases matching TRBD2. Here the CDR3 DNA reads TGTGCCAGCAGCCCATCGGGACTAGCAGGCGGGGAGCTGTTTTTT. Translation: CASSPSGLAGGELFF.